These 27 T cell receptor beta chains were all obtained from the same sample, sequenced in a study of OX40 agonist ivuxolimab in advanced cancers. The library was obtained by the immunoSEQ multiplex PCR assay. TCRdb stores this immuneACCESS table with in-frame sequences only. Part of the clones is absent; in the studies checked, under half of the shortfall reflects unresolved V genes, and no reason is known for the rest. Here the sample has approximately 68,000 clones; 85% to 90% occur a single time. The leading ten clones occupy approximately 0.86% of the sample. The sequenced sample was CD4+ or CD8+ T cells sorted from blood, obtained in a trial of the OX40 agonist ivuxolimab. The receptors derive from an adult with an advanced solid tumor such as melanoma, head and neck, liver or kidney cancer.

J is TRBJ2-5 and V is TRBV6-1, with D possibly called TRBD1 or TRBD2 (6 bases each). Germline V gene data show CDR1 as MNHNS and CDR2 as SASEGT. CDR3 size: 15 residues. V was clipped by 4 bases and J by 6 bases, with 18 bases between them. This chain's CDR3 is CASSAGGGLWKTQYF. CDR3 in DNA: TGTGCCAGCAGTGCCGGAGGGGGGTTGTGGAAGACCCAGTACTTC.

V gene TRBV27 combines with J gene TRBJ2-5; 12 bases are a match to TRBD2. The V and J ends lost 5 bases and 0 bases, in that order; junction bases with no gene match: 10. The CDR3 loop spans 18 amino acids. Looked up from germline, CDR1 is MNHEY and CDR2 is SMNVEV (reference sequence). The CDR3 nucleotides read TGTGCCAGCAGTCTCACTAGCGGGGGGCTACCTAACCAAGAGACCCAGTACTTC. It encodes CASSLTSGGLPNQETQYF.

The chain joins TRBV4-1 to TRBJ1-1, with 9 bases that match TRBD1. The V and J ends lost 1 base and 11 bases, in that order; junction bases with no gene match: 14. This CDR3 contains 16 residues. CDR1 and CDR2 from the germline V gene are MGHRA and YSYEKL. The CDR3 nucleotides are TGCGCCAGCAGCCAAGTTGGGGGGACAGGGATTTATGCGGCTTTCTTT. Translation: CASSQVGGTGIYAAFF.

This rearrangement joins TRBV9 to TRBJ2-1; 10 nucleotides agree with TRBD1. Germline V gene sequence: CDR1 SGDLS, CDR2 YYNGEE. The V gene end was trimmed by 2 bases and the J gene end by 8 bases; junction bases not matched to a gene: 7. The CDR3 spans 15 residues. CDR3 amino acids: CASSVGTGVGDEQFF. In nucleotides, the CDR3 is TGTGCCAGCAGCGTCGGGACAGGGGTAGGGGATGAGCAGTTCTTC. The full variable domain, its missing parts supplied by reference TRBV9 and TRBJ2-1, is DSGVTQTPKHLITATGQRVTLRCSPRSGDLSVYWYQQSLDQGLQFLIQYYNGEERAKGNILERFSAQQFPDLHSELNLSSLELGDSALYFCASSVGTGVGDEQFFGPGTRLTVL.

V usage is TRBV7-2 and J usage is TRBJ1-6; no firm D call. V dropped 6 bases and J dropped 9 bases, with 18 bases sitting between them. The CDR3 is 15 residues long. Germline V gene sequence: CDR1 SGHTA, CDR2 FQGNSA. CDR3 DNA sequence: TGTGCCAGCAGTACCTGGGAGCCCCAAAGTTCACCCCTCCACTTT. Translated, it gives CASSTWEPQSSPLHF.

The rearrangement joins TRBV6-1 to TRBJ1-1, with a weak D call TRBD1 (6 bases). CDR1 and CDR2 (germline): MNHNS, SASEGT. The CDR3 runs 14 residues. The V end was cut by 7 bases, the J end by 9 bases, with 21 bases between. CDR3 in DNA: TGTGCCAGCATGGGGACAATTCCCGGATTCCAAGCTTTCTTT. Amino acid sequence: CASMGTIPGFQAFF.

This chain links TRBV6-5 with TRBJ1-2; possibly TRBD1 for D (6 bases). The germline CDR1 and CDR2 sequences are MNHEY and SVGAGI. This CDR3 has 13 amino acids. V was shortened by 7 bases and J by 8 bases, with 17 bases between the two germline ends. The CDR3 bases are TGTGCCAGCACTAAGACAGGCGCCGTGGGCTACACCTTC. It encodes CASTKTGAVGYTF.

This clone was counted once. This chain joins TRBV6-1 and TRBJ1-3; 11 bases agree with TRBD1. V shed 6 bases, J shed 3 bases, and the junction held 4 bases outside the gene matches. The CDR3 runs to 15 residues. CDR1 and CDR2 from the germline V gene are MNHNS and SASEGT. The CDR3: CASRRTGGIGNTIYF. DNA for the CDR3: TGTGCCAGCAGAAGGACAGGGGGCATTGGAAACACCATATATTTT.

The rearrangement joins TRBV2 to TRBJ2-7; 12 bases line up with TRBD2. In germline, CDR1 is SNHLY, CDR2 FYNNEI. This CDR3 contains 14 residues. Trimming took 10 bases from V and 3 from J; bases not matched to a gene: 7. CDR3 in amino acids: CATGPGLAGYEQYF. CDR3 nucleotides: TGTGCCACGGGGCCGGGACTAGCGGGCTACGAGCAGTACTTC. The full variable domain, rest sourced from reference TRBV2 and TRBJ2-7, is EPEVTQTPSHQVTQMGQEVILRCVPISNHLYFYWYRQILGQKVEFLVSFYNNEISEKSEIFDDQFSVERPDGSNFTLKIRSTKLEDSAMYFCATGPGLAGYEQYFGPGTRLTVT.

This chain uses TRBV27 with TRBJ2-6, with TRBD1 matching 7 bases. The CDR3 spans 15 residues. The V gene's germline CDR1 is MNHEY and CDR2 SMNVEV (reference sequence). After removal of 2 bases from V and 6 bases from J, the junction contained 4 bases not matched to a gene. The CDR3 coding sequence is TGTGCCAGCAGTTTAATCCAGGGGGTGGCCAACGTCCTGACTTTC. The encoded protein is CASSLIQGVANVLTF.

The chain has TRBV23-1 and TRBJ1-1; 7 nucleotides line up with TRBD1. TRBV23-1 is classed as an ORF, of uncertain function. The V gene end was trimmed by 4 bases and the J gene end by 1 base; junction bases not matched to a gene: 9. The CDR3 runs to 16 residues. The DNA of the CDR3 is TGCGCCAGCAGTCCCGGACAGGCCGGGAAGAACACTGAAGCTTTCTTT. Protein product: CASSPGQAGKNTEAFF.

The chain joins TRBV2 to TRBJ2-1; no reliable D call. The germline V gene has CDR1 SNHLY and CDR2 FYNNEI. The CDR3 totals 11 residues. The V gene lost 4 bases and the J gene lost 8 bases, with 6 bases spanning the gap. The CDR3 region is CASSARDEQFF. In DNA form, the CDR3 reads TGTGCCAGCAGTGCAAGGGATGAGCAGTTCTTC.

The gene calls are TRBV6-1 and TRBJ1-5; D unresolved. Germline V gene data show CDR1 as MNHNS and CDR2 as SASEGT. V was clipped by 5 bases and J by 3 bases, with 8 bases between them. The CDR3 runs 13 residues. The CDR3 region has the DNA TGTGCCAGCAGTCCCGATCCCAATCAGCCCCAGCATTTT. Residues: CASSPDPNQPQHF.

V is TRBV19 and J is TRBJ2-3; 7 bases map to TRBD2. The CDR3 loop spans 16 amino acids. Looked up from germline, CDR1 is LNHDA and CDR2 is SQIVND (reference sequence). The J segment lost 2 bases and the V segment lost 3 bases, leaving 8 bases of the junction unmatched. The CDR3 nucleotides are TGTGCCAGTAGTATCCGCCGGGGAGGGTCCACAGATACGCAGTATTTT. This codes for CASSIRRGGSTDTQYF.

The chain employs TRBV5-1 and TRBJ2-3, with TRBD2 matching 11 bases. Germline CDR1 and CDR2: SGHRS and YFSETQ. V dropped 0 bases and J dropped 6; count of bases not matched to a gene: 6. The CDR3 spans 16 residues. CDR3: CASSLGGTSGVDTQYF. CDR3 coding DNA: TGCGCCAGCAGCTTGGGAGGGACTAGCGGCGTCGATACGCAGTATTTT.

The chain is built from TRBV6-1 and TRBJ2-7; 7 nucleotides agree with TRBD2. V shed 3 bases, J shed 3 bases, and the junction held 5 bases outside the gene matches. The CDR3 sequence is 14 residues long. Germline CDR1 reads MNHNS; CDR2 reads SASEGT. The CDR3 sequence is CASSDKGGDYEQYF. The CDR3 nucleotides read TGTGCCAGCAGTGACAAGGGAGGGGACTACGAGCAGTACTTC.

This CDR3 reads CASSLVERRDSGYGYTF. The CDR3 nucleotides read TGTGCCAGCAGCTTGGTTGAGCGCCGGGACAGTGGCTATGGCTACACCTTC. The J gene is TRBJ1-2, the V gene TRBV5-4; 7 nucleotides agree with TRBD1. Germline values: CDR1 SGHNT, CDR2 YYREEE (reference sequence). CDR3 length: 17 residues. The V gene end was trimmed by 0 bases and the J gene end by 4 bases; junction bases not matched to a gene: 12. Together with reference TRBV5-4 and TRBJ1-2, the CDR3 gives the full variable domain: ETGVTQSPTHLIKTRGQQVTLRCSSQSGHNTVSWYQQALGQGPQFIFQYYREEENGRGNFPPRFSGLQFPNYSSELNVNALELDDSALYLCASSLVERRDSGYGYTFGSGTRLTVV.

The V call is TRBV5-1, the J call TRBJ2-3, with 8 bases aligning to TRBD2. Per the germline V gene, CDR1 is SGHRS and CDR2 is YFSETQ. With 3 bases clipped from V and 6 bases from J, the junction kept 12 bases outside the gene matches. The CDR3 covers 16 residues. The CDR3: CASSSGLGSKRDTQYF. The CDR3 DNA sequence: TGCGCCAGCAGCTCGGGACTAGGTTCCAAGCGGGATACGCAGTATTTT. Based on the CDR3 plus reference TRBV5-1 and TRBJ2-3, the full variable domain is KAGVTQTPRYLIKTRGQQVTLSCSPISGHRSVSWYQQTPGQGLQFLFEYFSETQRNKGNFPGRFSGRQFSNSRSEMNVSTLELGDSALYLCASSSGLGSKRDTQYFGPGTRLTVL.

As DNA, the CDR3 is TGTGCCAGCGGGACACCGGGTTATTCGGACACTGAAGCTTTCTTT. It translates to CASGTPGYSDTEAFF. V gene TRBV27 combines with J gene TRBJ1-1, with a possible D match to TRBD1 (6 bases). V was clipped by 8 bases and J by 3 bases, with 19 bases between them. The CDR3 covers 15 residues. Germline assignment: CDR1 MNHEY and CDR2 SMNVEV (reference sequence).

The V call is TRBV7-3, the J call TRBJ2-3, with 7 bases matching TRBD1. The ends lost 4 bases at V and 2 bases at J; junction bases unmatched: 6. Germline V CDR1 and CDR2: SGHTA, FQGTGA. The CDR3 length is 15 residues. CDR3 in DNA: TGTGCCAGCAGCTCGGGACAGAAAGACACAGATACGCAGTATTTT. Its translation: CASSSGQKDTDTQYF.

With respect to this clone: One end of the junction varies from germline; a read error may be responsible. The CDR3 here is CASRTFTGELFF. The CDR3 coding sequence is TGCGCCAGCAGGACCTTCACCGGGGAGCTGTTTTTT. V is TRBV5-4 and J is TRBJ2-2; no reliable D call. The CDR3 has 12 amino acids. Germline-derived CDR1 and CDR2 are SGHNT and YYREEE (reference sequence).

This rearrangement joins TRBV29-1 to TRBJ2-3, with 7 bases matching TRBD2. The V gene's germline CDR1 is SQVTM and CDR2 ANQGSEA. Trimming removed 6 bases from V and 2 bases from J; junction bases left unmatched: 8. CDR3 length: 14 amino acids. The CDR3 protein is CSVRLAPYTDTQYF. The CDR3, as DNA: TGCAGCGTGCGACTAGCTCCGTACACAGATACGCAGTATTTT.

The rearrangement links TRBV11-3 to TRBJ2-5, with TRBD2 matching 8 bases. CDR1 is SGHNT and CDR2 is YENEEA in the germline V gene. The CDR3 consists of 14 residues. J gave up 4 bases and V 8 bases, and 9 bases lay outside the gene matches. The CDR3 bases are TGTGCCAGCGCCCGGGGGGGGCACGGAGAGACCCAGTACTTC. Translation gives CASARGGHGETQYF. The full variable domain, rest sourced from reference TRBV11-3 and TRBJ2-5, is EAGVVQSPRYKIIEKKQPVAFWCNPISGHNTLYWYLQNLGQGPELLIRYENEEAVDDSQLPKDRFSAERLKGVDSTLKIQPAELGDSAVYLCASARGGHGETQYFGPGTRLLVL.

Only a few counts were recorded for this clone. In DNA, the CDR3 is TGTGCCACCAGCAGAGATGTATTTCAGGGTGGCTCACCCCTCCACTTT. Its protein is CATSRDVFQGGSPLHF. V is TRBV15 and J is TRBJ1-6, with a weak D call TRBD1 (5 bases). V was pared by 0 bases and J by 10 bases, with 16 bases between. The CDR3 sequence is 16 residues long. Germline CDR1 LNHNV, CDR2 YYDKDF (reference sequence).

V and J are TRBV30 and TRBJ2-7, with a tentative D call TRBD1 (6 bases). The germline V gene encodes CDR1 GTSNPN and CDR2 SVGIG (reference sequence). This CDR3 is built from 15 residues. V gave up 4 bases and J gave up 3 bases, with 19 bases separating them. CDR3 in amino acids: CAWNTPGHAYYEQYF. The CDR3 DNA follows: TGTGCCTGGAACACTCCGGGACATGCCTACTACGAGCAGTACTTC. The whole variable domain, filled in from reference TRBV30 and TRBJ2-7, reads SQTIHQWPATLVQPVGSPLSLECTVEGTSNPNLYWYRQAAGRGLQLLFYSVGIGQISSEVPQNLSASRPQDRQFILSSKKLLLSDSGFYLCAWNTPGHAYYEQYFGPGTRLTVT.

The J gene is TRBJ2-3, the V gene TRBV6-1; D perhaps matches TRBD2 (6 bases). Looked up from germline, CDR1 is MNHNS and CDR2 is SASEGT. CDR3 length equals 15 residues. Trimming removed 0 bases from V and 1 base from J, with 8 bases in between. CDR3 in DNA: TGTGCCAGCAGTGAAGCGTGGGGGGGCACAGATACGCAGTATTTT. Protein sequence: CASSEAWGGTDTQYF.

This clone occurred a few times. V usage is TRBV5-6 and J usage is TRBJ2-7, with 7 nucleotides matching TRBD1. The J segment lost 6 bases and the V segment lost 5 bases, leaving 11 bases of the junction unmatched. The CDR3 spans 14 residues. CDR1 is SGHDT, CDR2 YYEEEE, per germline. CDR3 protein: CASRPGTVQIEQYF. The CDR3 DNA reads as TGTGCCAGCAGGCCCGGGACAGTACAAATCGAGCAGTACTTC.